This T cell receptor (beta chain) was sequenced during a study of CD8+CD57+ T cells in acquired aplastic anemia (dated by TCRdb to between 2017 and 2018). Study-level background: On average, sorted CD4+ and CD8+ cells yielded around 3.5 ug of extracted DNA, with a range of about 0.19 to 30 ug. Healthy donor samples averaged approximately 10 million reads for CD4+ and about 12 million for CD8+ cells.

Genomic DNA served as template for TCR beta VDJ combination and CDR3 sequence profiling. An Illumina HiSeq 2000 was the platform used for TCR repertoire sequencing. The original methods were these. TRBV/TRBJ rearrangement plots, CDR3 size and DJ length profiles, and Simpson's diversity index were used to evaluate the repertoires. The most abundant DNA sequence in the deep sequencing data was defined as the immunodominant clone. CDR3 amino acid sequences were screened for sharing across subjects and compared with published repertoires and the VDJdb database. The public reads were reprocessed in TCRdb via fastp at Q25 and MiXCR, keeping in-frame beta chains. Rows are unified per CDR3 protein, each entry keeping the most common DNA and genes. TCRdb's processing, not the study's, gives the V and J calls here. In all, the sample holds some 180,000 distinct CDR3 sequences, and around 45% of those were seen once. Clones ranked in the top ten supply 2.5% to 3.5% of the sample.

The CDR3 runs 13 residues from the cysteine to the phenylalanine. Left in the record is the CDR3 DNA by itself, 39 bases read in frame from the first base. V was cut back by 5 bases and J by 7 bases, leaving a gap of 14 bases between them. From the germline V gene, CDR1 is SNHLY and CDR2 is FYNNEI. A word on this clonotype: Its antigen has not been determined. The input lacks base qualities; no much larger clone sits a single base away.

The study deep-sequenced TCR repertoires of sorted CD4+ and CD8+ blood T cells from severe aplastic anemia patients and healthy subjects. Ficoll-Paque density gradient centrifugation was used to isolate peripheral blood mononuclear cells. Before DNA was extracted, CD4+ and CD8+ T cells were sorted using either FACS or magnetic beads. The study at large found these results: Although twenty-nine CD8+ CDR3 sequences were shared by patients and controls, these sequences appeared highly expressed in patients and within the immunodominant clones of patients. Patients and healthy controls showed no significant difference in CD8+ Simpson's diversity (P=0.060).

Recombination connected TRBV2 to TRBJ1-1; matching of 5 bases hints at TRBD1 as the D gene. This sequence originates from a human donor in good health. Sequencing input: sorted CD4+, CD8+, or CD8+CD57+ T cells (not recorded which) from PBMCs. In nucleotide form, the sequence is TGTGCCAGCAGTTTACCAGGGTACGGTGAAGCTTTCTTT. Translated, it reads CASSLPGYGEAFF.